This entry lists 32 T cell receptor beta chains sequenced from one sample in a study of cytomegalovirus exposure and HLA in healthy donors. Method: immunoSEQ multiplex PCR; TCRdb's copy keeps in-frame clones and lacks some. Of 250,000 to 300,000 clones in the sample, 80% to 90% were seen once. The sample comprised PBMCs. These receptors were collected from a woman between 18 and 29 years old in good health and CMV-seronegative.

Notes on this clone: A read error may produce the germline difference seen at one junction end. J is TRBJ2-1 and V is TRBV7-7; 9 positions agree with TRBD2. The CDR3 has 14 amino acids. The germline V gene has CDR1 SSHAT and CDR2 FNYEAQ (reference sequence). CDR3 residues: CASSLSSGANEQFF. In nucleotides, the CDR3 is TGTGCTAGCAGCTTATCTAGCGGGGCTAATGAGCAGTTCTTC.

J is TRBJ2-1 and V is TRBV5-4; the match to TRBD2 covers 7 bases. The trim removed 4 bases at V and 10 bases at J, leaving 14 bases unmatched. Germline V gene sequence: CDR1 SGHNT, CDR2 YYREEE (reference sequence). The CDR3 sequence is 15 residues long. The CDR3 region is CASSAGTKGSGEQFF. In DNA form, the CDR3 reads TGTGCCAGCAGCGCAGGGACTAAAGGTTCTGGCGAGCAGTTCTTC.

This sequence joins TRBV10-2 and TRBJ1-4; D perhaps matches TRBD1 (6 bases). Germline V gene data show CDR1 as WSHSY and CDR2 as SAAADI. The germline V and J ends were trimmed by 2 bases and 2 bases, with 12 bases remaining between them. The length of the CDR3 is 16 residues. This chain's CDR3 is CASSEPRTETNEKLFF. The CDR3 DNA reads TGCGCCAGCAGTGAGCCAAGGACAGAGACTAATGAAAAACTGTTTTTT.

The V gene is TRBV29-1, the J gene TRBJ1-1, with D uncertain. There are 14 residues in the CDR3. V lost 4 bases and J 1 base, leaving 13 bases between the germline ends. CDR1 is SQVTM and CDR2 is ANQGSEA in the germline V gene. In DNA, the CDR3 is TGCAGCGTTGTCATTGGGCGAACGAACACTGAAGCTTTCTTT. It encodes CSVVIGRTNTEAFF.

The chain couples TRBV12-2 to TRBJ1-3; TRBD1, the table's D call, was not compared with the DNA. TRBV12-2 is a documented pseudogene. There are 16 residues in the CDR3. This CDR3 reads CASRLAQQASGNTIYF. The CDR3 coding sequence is TGTGCAAGTCGCTTAGCGCAACAGGCCTCTGGAAACACCATATATTTT.

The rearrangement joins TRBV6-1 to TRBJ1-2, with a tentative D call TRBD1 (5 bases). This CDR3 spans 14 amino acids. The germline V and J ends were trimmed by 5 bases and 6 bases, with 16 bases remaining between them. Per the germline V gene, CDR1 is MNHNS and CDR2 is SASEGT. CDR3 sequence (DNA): TGTGCCAGCAGTTTCGGGCAGGGCGGCGATGGCTACACCTTC. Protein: CASSFGQGGDGYTF.

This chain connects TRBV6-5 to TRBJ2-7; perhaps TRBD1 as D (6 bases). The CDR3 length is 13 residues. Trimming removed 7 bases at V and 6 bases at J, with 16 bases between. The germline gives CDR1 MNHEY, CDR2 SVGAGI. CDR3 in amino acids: CASTRTGIGEQYF. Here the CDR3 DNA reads TGTGCCAGCACCCGTACAGGGATCGGCGAGCAGTACTTC.

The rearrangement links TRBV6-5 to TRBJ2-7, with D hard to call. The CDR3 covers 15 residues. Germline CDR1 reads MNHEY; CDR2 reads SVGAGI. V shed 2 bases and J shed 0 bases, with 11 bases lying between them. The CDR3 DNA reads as TGTGCCAGCAGTTACCAACCCGACATCTCCTACGAGCAGTACTTC. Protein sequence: CASSYQPDISYEQYF.

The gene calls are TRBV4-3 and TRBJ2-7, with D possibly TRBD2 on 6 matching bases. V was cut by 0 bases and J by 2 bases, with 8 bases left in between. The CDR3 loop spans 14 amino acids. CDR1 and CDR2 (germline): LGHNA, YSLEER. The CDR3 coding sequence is TGCGCCAGCAGCCAAGAGCGGGGTACCTACGAGCAGTACTTC. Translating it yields CASSQERGTYEQYF.

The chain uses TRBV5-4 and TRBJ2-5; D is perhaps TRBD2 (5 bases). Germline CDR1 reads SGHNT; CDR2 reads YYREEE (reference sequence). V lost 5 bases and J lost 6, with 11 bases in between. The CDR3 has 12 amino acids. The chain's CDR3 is CASRSLGKTQYF. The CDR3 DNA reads TGTGCCAGCAGATCCCTCGGGAAGACCCAGTACTTC.

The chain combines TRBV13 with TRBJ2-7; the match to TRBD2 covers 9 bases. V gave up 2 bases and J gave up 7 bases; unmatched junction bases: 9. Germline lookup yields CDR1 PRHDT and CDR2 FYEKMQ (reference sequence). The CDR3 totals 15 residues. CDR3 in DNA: TGTGCCAGCAGCTTACCTAGCGGGGTCACCTCTGAGCAGTACTTC. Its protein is CASSLPSGVTSEQYF.

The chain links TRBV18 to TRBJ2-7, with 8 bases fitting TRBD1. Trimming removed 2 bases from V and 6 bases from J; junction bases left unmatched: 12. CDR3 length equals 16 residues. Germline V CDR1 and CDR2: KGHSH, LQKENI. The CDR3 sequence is CASSPSLRDRRSEQYF. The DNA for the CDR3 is TGTGCCAGCTCACCATCCCTCAGGGACAGGAGGTCCGAGCAGTACTTC.

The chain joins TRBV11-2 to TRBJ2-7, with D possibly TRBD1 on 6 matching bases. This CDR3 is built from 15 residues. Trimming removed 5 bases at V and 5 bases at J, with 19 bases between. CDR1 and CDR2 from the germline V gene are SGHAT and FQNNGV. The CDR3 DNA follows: TGTGCCAGCAGCATCCTCGGACAGTTGGTCCACGAGCAGTACTTC. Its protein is CASSILGQLVHEQYF.

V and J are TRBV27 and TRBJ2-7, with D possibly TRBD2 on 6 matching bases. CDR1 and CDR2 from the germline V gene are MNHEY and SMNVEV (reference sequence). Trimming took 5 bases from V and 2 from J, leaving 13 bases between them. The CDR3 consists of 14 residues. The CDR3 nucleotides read TGTGCCAGCAGTCCGGGACTCCGTCCCTACGAGCAGTACTTC. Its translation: CASSPGLRPYEQYF.

This chain's CDR3 is CASSIYRGRTDTQYF. DNA for the CDR3: TGCGCCAGCAGCATTTACAGGGGGCGAACAGATACGCAGTATTTT. This chain links TRBV5-1 with TRBJ2-3; the match to TRBD1 covers 9 bases. The CDR3 has 15 amino acids. In germline, CDR1 is SGHRS, CDR2 YFSETQ. J was trimmed by 3 bases and V by 4 bases; bases with no gene match: 6.

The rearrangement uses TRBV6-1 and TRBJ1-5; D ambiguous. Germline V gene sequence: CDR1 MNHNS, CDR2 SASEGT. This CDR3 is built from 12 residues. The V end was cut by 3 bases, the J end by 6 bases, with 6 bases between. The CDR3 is CASSDEVQPQHF. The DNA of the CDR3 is TGTGCCAGCAGTGATGAGGTTCAGCCCCAGCATTTT.

The CDR3 nucleotides are TGTGCCAGCACCCGGACAGGGGGACTATATAGCAATCAGCCCCAGCATTTT. This codes for CASTRTGGLYSNQPQHF. The J gene is TRBJ1-5, the V gene TRBV2; TRBD1 matches 10 bases. Germline CDR1 SNHLY, CDR2 FYNNEI. This CDR3 is 17 amino acids long. Unmatched junction bases numbered 9, after V lost 7 bases and J lost 0 bases.

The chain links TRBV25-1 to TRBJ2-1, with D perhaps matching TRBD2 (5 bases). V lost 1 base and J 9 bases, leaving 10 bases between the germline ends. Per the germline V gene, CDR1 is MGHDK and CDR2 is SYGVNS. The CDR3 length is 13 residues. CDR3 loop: CASSEFDRGEQFF. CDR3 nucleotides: TGTGCCAGCAGTGAATTCGACCGGGGTGAGCAGTTCTTC. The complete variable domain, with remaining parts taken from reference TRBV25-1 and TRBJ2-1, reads EADIYQTPRYLVIGTGKKITLECSQTMGHDKMYWYQQDPGMELHLIHYSYGVNSTEKGDLSSESTVSRIRTEHFPLTLESARPSHTSQYLCASSEFDRGEQFFGPGTRLTVL.

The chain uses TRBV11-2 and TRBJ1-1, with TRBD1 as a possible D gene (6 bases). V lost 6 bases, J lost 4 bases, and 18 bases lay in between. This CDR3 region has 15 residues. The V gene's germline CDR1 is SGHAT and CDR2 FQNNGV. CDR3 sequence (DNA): TGTGCCAGCAGTCCGGTGGTAGGGGGGGGCACTGAAGCTTTCTTT. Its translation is CASSPVVGGGTEAFF.

The CDR3 DNA reads as TGCGCCAGCAGCCCCGGCGGCGCGGGAGTAGTAGAGCAGTTCTTC. Encoded protein: CASSPGGAGVVEQFF. The chain couples TRBV5-1 to TRBJ2-1; TRBD2 matches at 7 bases. There are 15 residues in the CDR3. CDR1 is SGHRS, CDR2 YFSETQ, per germline. Trimming at V came to 4 bases and at J to 10 bases, leaving 14 bases not matched to a gene.

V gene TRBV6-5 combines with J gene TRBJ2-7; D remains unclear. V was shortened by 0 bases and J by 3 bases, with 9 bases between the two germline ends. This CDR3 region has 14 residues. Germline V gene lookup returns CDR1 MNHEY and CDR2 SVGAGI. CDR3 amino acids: CASSYSSNHYEQYF. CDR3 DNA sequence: TGTGCCAGCAGTTACTCTAGTAATCACTACGAGCAGTACTTC.

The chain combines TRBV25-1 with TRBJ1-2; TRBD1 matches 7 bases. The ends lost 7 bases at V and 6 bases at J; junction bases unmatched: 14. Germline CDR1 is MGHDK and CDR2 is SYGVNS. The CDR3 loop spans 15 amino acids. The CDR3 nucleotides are TGTGCCAGCACCGACCGAGGGGGCGGCTTACATGGCTACACCTTC. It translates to CASTDRGGGLHGYTF.

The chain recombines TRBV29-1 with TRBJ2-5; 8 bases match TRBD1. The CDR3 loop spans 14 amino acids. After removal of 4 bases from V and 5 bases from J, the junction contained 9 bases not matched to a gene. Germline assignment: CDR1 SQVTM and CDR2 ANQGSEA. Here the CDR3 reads CSVAGGQGVETQYF. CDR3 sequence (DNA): TGCAGCGTTGCAGGAGGACAGGGCGTGGAGACCCAGTACTTC.

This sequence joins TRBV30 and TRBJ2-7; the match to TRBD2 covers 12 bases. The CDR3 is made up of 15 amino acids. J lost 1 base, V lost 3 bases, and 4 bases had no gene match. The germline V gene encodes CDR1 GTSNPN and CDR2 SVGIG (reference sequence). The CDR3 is CAWSRLAGESYEQYF. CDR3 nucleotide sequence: TGTGCCTGGAGCCGACTAGCGGGAGAATCCTACGAGCAGTACTTC.

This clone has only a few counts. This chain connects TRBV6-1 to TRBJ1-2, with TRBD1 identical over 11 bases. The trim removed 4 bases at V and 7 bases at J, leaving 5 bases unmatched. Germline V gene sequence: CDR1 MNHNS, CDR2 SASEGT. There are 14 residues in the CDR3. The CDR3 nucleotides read TGTGCCAGCAGTGCCGGACAGGGGGCGCCTGGCTACACCTTC. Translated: CASSAGQGAPGYTF.

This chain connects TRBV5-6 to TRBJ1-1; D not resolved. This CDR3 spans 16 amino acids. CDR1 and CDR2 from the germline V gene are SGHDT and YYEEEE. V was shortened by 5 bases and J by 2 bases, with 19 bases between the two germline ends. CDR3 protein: CASSFPLDPGNTEAFF. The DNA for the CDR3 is TGTGCCAGCAGTTTCCCCTTGGACCCGGGAAACACTGAAGCTTTCTTT.

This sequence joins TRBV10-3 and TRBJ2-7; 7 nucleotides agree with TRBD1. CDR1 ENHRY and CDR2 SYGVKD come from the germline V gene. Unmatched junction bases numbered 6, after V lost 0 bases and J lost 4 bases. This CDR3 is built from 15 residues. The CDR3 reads CAISESETGVYEQYF. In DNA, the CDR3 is TGTGCCATCAGTGAGTCGGAAACAGGGGTATACGAGCAGTACTTC.

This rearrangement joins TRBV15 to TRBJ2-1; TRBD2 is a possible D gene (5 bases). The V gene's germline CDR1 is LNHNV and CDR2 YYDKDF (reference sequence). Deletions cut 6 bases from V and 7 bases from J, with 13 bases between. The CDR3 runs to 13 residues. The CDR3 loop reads CATRKPLGNEQFF. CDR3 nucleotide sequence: TGTGCCACCAGGAAACCACTAGGAAATGAGCAGTTCTTC.

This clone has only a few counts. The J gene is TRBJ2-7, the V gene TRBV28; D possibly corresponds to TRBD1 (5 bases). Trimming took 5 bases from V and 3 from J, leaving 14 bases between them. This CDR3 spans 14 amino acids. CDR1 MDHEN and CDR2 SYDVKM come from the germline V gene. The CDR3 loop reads CASSLAVDNYEQYF. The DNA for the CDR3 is TGTGCCAGCAGTCTGGCGGTGGACAACTACGAGCAGTACTTC.

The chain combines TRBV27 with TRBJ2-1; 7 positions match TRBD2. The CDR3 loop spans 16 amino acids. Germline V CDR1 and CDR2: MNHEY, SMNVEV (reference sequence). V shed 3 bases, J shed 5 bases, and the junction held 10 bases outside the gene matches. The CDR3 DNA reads TGTGCCAGCAGTTTTTTAGGCGGGAGAAGGGACAATGAGCAGTTCTTC. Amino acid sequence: CASSFLGGRRDNEQFF.

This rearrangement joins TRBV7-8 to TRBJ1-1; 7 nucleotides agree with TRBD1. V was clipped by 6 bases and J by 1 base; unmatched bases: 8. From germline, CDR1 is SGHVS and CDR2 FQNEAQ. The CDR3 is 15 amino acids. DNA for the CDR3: TGTGCCAGCAGGCCCGACAGGGACGCGAACACTGAAGCTTTCTTT. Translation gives CASRPDRDANTEAFF.

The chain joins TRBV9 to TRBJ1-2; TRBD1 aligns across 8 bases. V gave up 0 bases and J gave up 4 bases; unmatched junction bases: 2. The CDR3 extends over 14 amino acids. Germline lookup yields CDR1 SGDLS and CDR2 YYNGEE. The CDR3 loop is CASSVEQGGYGYTF. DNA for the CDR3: TGTGCCAGCAGCGTAGAACAGGGGGGCTATGGCTACACCTTC.